The clone carrying this T cell receptor beta chain showed up just once. Antigen unknown. Other DNA variants within this sample encode the same CDR3. The CDR3 runs to 13 residues. CDR1 and CDR2 from the germline V gene are SGHRS and YFSETQ. V was pared by 4 bases and J by 3 bases, with 2 bases of the junction left unmatched. Sequencing was performed with immunoSEQ multiplex PCR; in TCRdb, only in-frame clones are kept and a portion is missing. The sample includes 100,000 to 150,000 clones, approximately 91% seen only once; the top ten take 1% to 1.4%. The source of the sample is a study of T cell responses to AZD1222 COVID-19 vaccine. Study-wide results and limits: White British people made up most donors, females outnumbered males, and clonal diversity was possibly underestimated. The breadth and depth of Spike-specific TCRs increased once two AZD1222 doses had been given. Targeting of unmutated variant regions was reportedly seen in nearly half of spike-specific TCRs.

The genes are TRBV5-1 and TRBJ1-1; 8 bases match TRBD1. The receptor's source is an adult who received the AZD1222 COVID-19 vaccine. The input for sequencing was peripheral blood, taken 28 days after the second AZD1222 dose. The CDR3 DNA is TGCGCCAGCAGCCTACAGGGGGACACTGAAGCTTTCTTT. Translating gives CASSLQGDTEAFF.